The rows below give T cell receptor beta chains drawn from one sample of a study of cytomegalovirus exposure and HLA in healthy donors. The protocol was immunoSEQ multiplex PCR, while the TCRdb copy is restricted to in-frame clones and leaves out a portion. The profile shows about 100,000 clones, 60% to 80% of them singletons. The specimen was PBMCs. The source is a woman aged 18-29 years in good health and CMV-seropositive. Each CDR3 is given without its conserved first and last residue. The order of the fields is clone size, V gene, CDR3 protein. Rows may omit the clone size; those that give it use once, few, many or a size class.

NA,TRBV11-3,ASSQGQGFSYEQY
NA,TRBV7-9,ASSFFVVPGGPLH
NA,TRBV28,ASSLGGAIYGYT
NA,TRBV27,ASSYSGAKNIQY
NA,TRBV6-5,ASSRAGEQY
few,TRBV5-4,ASSRDSGLAGVTGELF
NA,TRBV14,ASSPRGGRGGEQF
NA,TRBV7-8,ASSLGRVAGNEQF
NA,TRBV6-5,ASSYSLYYEQY
NA,TRBV2,ASSVDRAQETQY
once,TRBV7-8,ASSALAPYNEQF
few,TRBV14,ASTRDRNTEAF
once,TRBV19,ASSIGTSNEQF
NA,TRBV5-1,ASSHTGDNEQF
NA,TRBV7-9,ASRKGQGMNTEAF
NA,TRBV13,ASSGLFGGQY
few,TRBV6-1,ASSEGTSGSSEQF
NA,TRBV5-1,ASSSGSGRDVLRYEQY
few,TRBV2,ASSDRPGGPQH
few,TRBV6-1,ASRRGEAEGNTIY
NA,TRBV27,ASSDQDRGVQETQY
NA,TRBV4-3,ASSQAPQDTQY
few,TRBV4-3,ASRGGPTGYNEQF
NA,TRBV9,ASSVGTGSSYEQY
NA,TRBV6-1,AIGQGPRGYT
NA,TRBV6-6,ASSDTRTLRGNTIY
NA,TRBV7-3,ASSSGGLAPNNEQF
NA,TRBV6-4,ASSDGLAGAYNEQF
few,TRBV7-9,ASSWTGNTGELF
NA,TRBV5-4,ASSGPGQLSTDTQY
NA,TRBV4-3,ASSQDGGGETQY
NA,TRBV11-1,ASSLQEANEQF
NA,TRBV7-9,ASSLVAGGPLNEQF
NA,TRBV4-3,ASSQGENTEAF
NA,TRBV29-1,SVEWGTPSGNTIY
NA,TRBV29-1,SVYEYEQY
once,TRBV4-1,ASSQLWNRASSGNTIY
few,TRBV6-4,ASSVVIAGLGETQY
NA,TRBV7-2,ASSLVGGGSGRSHNEQF
few,TRBV28,ASSLVGRDTQY
NA,TRBV6-5,ASSSSAYEQY
NA,TRBV7-9,ASSYSAGGRETQY
NA,TRBV4-3,ASSQDSRVGSYEQY
NA,TRBV7-9,ASSEDRGGSYEQY
NA,TRBV5-1,ASSALATKTYEQY
NA,TRBV7-9,ASSPPLAGGYEQY
NA,TRBV7-8,ASSPNRGEKNTEAF
NA,TRBV19,ASSTRGDRPLSAYYEQY
NA,TRBV6-4,ASSDSEGAHEQY
few,TRBV7-8,ASSSLLAGGLNEQF
NA,TRBV6-5,ASSPGTGAGNTIY
once,TRBV15,ATSRDLAGGTDTQY
NA,TRBV29-1,SVDAYEGLPQPEQF
NA,TRBV30,AWSPARLNSPLH
NA,TRBV28,ASSTVSRGYTEAF
NA,TRBV28,ASTGLAGGYEQY
NA,TRBV4-3,ASSQANSPYNEQF